A single sample is the source of the 25 T cell receptor beta chains below, sequenced in a study of blood T cell repertoires in COVID-19. Using immunoSEQ multiplex PCR, the repertoire was profiled, and TCRdb retains in-frame clones only, with some absent. The table lists a few hundred thousand clones, around 88% of them singletons. What was sequenced was PBMCs or T cells enriched from blood (not recorded which). These receptors were collected from a woman in her 50s with acute COVID-19.

The chain joins TRBV4-1 to TRBJ2-4; maybe TRBD1 (5 bases). The ends were cut back, 1 base at V and 0 bases at J, with 19 bases in the middle. This CDR3 has 19 residues. Germline-derived CDR1 and CDR2 are MGHRA and YSYEKL. This CDR3 reads CASSQGFYSDKLAKNIQYF. CDR3 sequence (DNA): TGCGCCAGCAGCCAAGGATTTTACTCGGACAAACTAGCCAAAAACATTCAGTACTTC.

The genes are TRBV2 and TRBJ2-3, with no clear D. V was trimmed by 7 bases and J by 11 bases, leaving 4 bases between them. Germline CDR1 reads SNHLY; CDR2 reads FYNNEI. This CDR3 has 8 amino acids. CDR3 DNA: TGTGCCAGCACTTGGCAGTATTTT. It codes for CASTWQYF.

This chain connects TRBV9 to TRBJ2-1, with 7 positions matching TRBD2. V gave up 0 bases and J gave up 9 bases; unmatched junction bases: 9. Germline CDR1 SGDLS, CDR2 YYNGEE. The CDR3 runs 15 residues. The DNA of the CDR3 is TGTGCCAGCAGCGTAGCCGGGAGTTCTAGCGGTGAGCAGTTCTTC. Translation gives CASSVAGSSSGEQFF.

This chain links TRBV19 with TRBJ2-3, with 7 bases identical to TRBD1. This CDR3 region has 13 residues. Germline CDR1 and CDR2: LNHDA and SQIVND (reference sequence). In DNA form, the CDR3 reads TGTGCTTCTCGAGGGACAGGCACAGATACGCAGTATTTT. Its translation: CASRGTGTDTQYF.

CDR3 region: CASSPGRTSNNTQYF. Written as DNA, the CDR3 is TGTGCCAGCAGTCCAGGGCGAACTAGCAACAATACGCAGTATTTT. J is TRBJ2-3 and V is TRBV7-3; the D gene is possibly TRBD2 (6 bases). The V end lost 6 bases, the J end lost 7 bases, and 20 bases lay between the germline ends. Germline assignment: CDR1 SGHTA and CDR2 FQGTGA. CDR3 length equals 15 residues.

This clone has only one observation. The chain is built from TRBV11-3 and TRBJ1-5, with 7 nucleotides matching TRBD1. This CDR3 is 20 amino acids long. After removal of 1 base from V and 6 bases from J, the junction contained 21 bases not matched to a gene. From germline, CDR1 is SGHNT and CDR2 YENEEA. For the CDR3, the DNA is TGTGCCAGCAGCTTAGGACCCCTGAGGCGGGGTGGACAGGAGGGTCAGCCCCAGCATTTT. Amino acids: CASSLGPLRRGGQEGQPQHF.

CDR3 loop: CASDYEQFF. Written as DNA, the CDR3 is TGTGCCAGCGACTACGAGCAGTTCTTC. This rearrangement joins TRBV9 to TRBJ2-1; perhaps TRBD2 as D (5 bases). CDR3 length equals 9 residues. Deletions cut 7 bases from V and 10 bases from J, with 6 bases between. Germline CDR1 reads SGDLS; CDR2 reads YYNGEE.

The chain employs TRBV7-6 and TRBJ1-1, with D perhaps matching TRBD1 (5 bases). The length of the CDR3 is 14 residues. Trimming took 2 bases from V and 5 from J, leaving 12 bases between them. CDR1 and CDR2 (germline): SGHVS, FNYEAQ. The CDR3 loop reads CASSLRGQGTEAFF. The CDR3 nucleotides are TGTGCCAGCAGCTTAAGGGGTCAAGGTACTGAAGCTTTCTTT.

The chain is built from TRBV27 and TRBJ1-2; 7 bases agree with TRBD1. This CDR3 spans 13 amino acids. V dropped 7 bases and J dropped 3; count of bases not matched to a gene: 5. Germline-derived CDR1 and CDR2 are MNHEY and SMNVEV (reference sequence). In nucleotides, the CDR3 is TGTGCCAGCACTAGGGGGCTGGACTATGGCTACACCTTC. Its translation is CASTRGLDYGYTF.

The chain has TRBV5-1 and TRBJ1-4; 8 nucleotides align to TRBD1. The length of the CDR3 is 14 residues. The germline V gene has CDR1 SGHRS and CDR2 YFSETQ. Unmatched junction bases numbered 1, after V lost 5 bases and J lost 1 base. CDR3 residues: CASRGQGTNEKLFF. The CDR3, as DNA: TGCGCCAGCAGAGGACAGGGAACTAATGAAAAACTGTTTTTT. The full variable domain, with the rest looked up from reference TRBV5-1 and TRBJ1-4, is KAGVTQTPRYLIKTRGQQVTLSCSPISGHRSVSWYQQTPGQGLQFLFEYFSETQRNKGNFPGRFSGRQFSNSRSEMNVSTLELGDSALYLCASRGQGTNEKLFFGSGTQLSVL.

The chain combines TRBV5-1 with TRBJ2-7; weak D call: TRBD2 (6 bases). The V end was cut by 0 bases, the J end by 7 bases, with 17 bases between. Per the germline V gene, CDR1 is SGHRS and CDR2 is YFSETQ. The CDR3 contains 15 residues. CDR3 in DNA: TGCGCCAGCAGCTTGGGTGCTAGTGGACTACGAGAGCAGTACTTC. It specifies CASSLGASGLREQYF.

The chain is built from TRBV24-1 and TRBJ1-5; D call uncertain. Trimming removed 3 bases from V and 5 bases from J, with 4 bases in between. The germline gives CDR1 KGHDR, CDR2 SFDVKD. The CDR3 contains 12 residues. The CDR3 loop reads CATSDPDQPQHF. CDR3 coding DNA: TGTGCCACCAGTGATCCGGATCAGCCCCAGCATTTT.

The rearrangement links TRBV28 to TRBJ2-1; 9 positions match TRBD2. With 5 bases clipped from V and 8 bases from J, the junction kept 10 bases outside the gene matches. The CDR3 extends over 15 amino acids. Germline CDR1 and CDR2: MDHEN and SYDVKM. The CDR3 DNA follows: TGTGCCAGCAGTCCCCCTGCGGGAGGGCCAGATGAGCAGTTCTTC. This codes for CASSPPAGGPDEQFF.

This CDR3 reads CASSFSWGPETGELFF. CDR3 in DNA: TGTGCCAGCAGTTTCTCGTGGGGGCCTGAAACCGGGGAGCTGTTTTTT. The chain combines TRBV27 with TRBJ2-2; D may be TRBD1 (6 bases). The length of the CDR3 is 16 residues. Germline V gene data show CDR1 as MNHEY and CDR2 as SMNVEV (reference sequence). V was cut by 3 bases and J by 5 bases, with 16 bases left in between.

V gene TRBV5-1 combines with J gene TRBJ2-1; possible D gene TRBD2, 5 bases. Deletions cut 5 bases from V and 7 bases from J, with 7 bases between. The germline gives CDR1 SGHRS, CDR2 YFSETQ. The CDR3 runs to 11 residues. CDR3 bases: TGCGCCAGCAGACGGGAAAATGAGCAGTTCTTC. It is translated as CASRRENEQFF.

J is TRBJ2-7 and V is TRBV27; TRBD1 matches at 9 bases. Germline CDR1 and CDR2: MNHEY and SMNVEV (reference sequence). The V gene end was trimmed by 5 bases and the J gene end by 2 bases; junction bases not matched to a gene: 10. This CDR3 comprises 16 residues. The CDR3 nucleotides are TGTGCCAGCAGTCGCATGGCGACAGGGGGAACCTACGAGCAGTACTTC. Translation: CASSRMATGGTYEQYF.

CDR3 sequence reads: CASSSGTGWNEQFF. CDR3 nucleotide sequence: TGTGCCAGCAGCTCCGGGACAGGGTGGAATGAGCAGTTCTTC. The gene calls are TRBV6-5 and TRBJ2-1, with 9 bases fitting TRBD1. Per germline, CDR1 MNHEY and CDR2 SVGAGI. J lost 7 bases, V lost 6 bases, and 7 bases had no gene match. This CDR3 is built from 14 residues.

The gene calls are TRBV5-1 and TRBJ2-1; D is possibly TRBD1 (6 bases). The CDR3 has 15 amino acids. Germline loops: CDR1 SGHRS, CDR2 YFSETQ. V was shortened by 0 bases and J by 12 bases, with 19 bases between the two germline ends. The CDR3 nucleotides read TGCGCCAGCAGCTTGGGGGGGTCCGGGACACAGAGGCAGTTCTTC. Protein product: CASSLGGSGTQRQFF.

V is TRBV24-1 and J is TRBJ2-3; 12 positions match TRBD2. Germline CDR1 is KGHDR and CDR2 is SFDVKD. The V and J ends lost 2 bases and 2 bases, in that order; junction bases with no gene match: 4. This CDR3 spans 17 amino acids. The CDR3 region has the DNA TGTGCCACCAGTGATTGGCTAGCGGGGGGGGACACAGATACGCAGTATTTT. This encodes CATSDWLAGGDTDTQYF.

The chain uses TRBV27 and TRBJ2-2; D is possibly TRBD1 (6 bases). The ends were cut back, 6 bases at V and 0 bases at J, with 11 bases in the middle. The CDR3 extends over 15 amino acids. Germline loops: CDR1 MNHEY, CDR2 SMNVEV (reference sequence). The CDR3 coding sequence is TGTGCCAGCAGATCCAGACAGGCGAACACCGGGGAGCTGTTTTTT. Translation: CASRSRQANTGELFF.

This clone was counted between two and nine times. The V gene is TRBV12-3 or TRBV12-4, the J gene TRBJ1-1; possibly TRBD1 for D (5 bases). The CDR3 contains 13 residues. V was clipped by 3 bases and J by 4 bases, with 9 bases between them. CDR3 nucleotides: TGTGCCAGCAGTTTTGAAGGGGTCACTGAAGCTTTCTTT. This gives the protein CASSFEGVTEAFF.

The chain combines TRBV6-5 with TRBJ2-7, with 8 positions matching TRBD2. The length of the CDR3 is 14 residues. The junction had 5 bases not matched to a gene; V was cut back by 2 bases and J by 5 bases. The germline gives CDR1 MNHEY, CDR2 SVGAGI. In nucleotides, the CDR3 is TGTGCCAGCAGTTACCGGGCGGGAGGAGACGAGCAGTACTTC. Encoded protein: CASSYRAGGDEQYF.

As concerns this clone: This same CDR3 is encoded by further DNA sequences in the sample. V gene TRBV10-3 combines with J gene TRBJ1-5, with D possibly matching TRBD1 (5 bases). Trimming shortened V by 3 bases and J by 6 bases, and 9 bases separated the two germline ends. CDR1 and CDR2 (germline): ENHRY, SYGVKD. CDR3 length: 13 amino acids. The CDR3 bases are TGTGCCATCAGTGAAAGGGGAGGTCAGCCCCAGCATTTT. Translation gives CAISERGGQPQHF.

The chain links TRBV7-9 to TRBJ1-4; 9 bases fit TRBD1. Trimming at V came to 4 bases and at J to 6 bases, leaving 3 bases not matched to a gene. From germline, CDR1 is SEHNR and CDR2 FQNEAQ (reference sequence). This CDR3 region has 14 residues. The CDR3 nucleotides read TGTGCCAGCAGCTCTCGGGACAGGGATGAAAAACTGTTTTTT. Protein sequence: CASSSRDRDEKLFF.

This clone was picked up one time. This chain connects TRBV9 to TRBJ2-1; 10 bases are a match to TRBD2. CDR1 SGDLS and CDR2 YYNGEE come from the germline V gene. J was trimmed by 1 base and V by 7 bases; bases with no gene match: 2. The CDR3 is 14 amino acids. In nucleotides, the CDR3 is TGTGCCAGCCGAGCGGGAGGGTCCTACAATGAGCAGTTCTTC. Its protein is CASRAGGSYNEQFF.